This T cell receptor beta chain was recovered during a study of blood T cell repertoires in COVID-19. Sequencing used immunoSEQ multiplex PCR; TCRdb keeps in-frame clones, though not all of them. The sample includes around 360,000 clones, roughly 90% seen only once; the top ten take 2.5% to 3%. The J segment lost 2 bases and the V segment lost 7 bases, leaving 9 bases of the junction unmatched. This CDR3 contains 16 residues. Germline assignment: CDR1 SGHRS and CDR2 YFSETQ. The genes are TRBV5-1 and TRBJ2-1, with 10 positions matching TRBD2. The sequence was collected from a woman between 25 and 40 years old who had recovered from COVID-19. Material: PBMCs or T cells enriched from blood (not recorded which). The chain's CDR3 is CASGLAGAPTYNEQFF. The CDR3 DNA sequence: TGCGCCAGCGGGCTAGCGGGGGCTCCCACCTACAATGAGCAGTTCTTC.